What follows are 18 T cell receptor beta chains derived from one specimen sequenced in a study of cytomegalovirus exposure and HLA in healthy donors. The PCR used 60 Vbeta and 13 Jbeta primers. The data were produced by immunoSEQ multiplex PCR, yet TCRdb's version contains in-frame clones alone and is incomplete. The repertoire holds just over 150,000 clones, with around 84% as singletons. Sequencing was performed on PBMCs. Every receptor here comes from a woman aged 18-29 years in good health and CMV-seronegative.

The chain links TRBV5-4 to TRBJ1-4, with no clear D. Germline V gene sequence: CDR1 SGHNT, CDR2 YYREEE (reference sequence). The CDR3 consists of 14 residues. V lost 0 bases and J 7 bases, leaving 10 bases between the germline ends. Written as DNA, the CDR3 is TGTGCCAGCAGCTTGGCTCCCCGGGTTGAAAAACTGTTTTTT. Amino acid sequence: CASSLAPRVEKLFF.

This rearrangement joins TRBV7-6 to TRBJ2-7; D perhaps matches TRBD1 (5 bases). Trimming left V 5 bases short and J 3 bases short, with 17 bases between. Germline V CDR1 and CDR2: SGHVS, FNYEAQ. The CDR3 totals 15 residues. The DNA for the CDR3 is TGTGCCAGCAGCCCCGGGCAGGGTCCTAACTACGAGCAGTACTTC. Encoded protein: CASSPGQGPNYEQYF.

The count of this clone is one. The CDR3 bases are TGTGCCAGCAGCAGTGACGAGGCTAGCGGGCCTTACAATGAGCAGTTCTTC. Amino acids: CASSSDEASGPYNEQFF. The rearrangement uses TRBV7-6 and TRBJ2-1; 8 bases fit TRBD2. The germline V gene has CDR1 SGHVS and CDR2 FNYEAQ. This CDR3 has 17 residues. Germline trimming cut 5 bases from V and 4 bases from J; bases unmatched to any gene: 13.

The CDR3 loop reads CASSWESRGYTF. DNA for the CDR3: TGCGCCAGCAGCTGGGAGTCTCGTGGCTACACCTTC. The rearrangement uses TRBV10-2 and TRBJ1-2, with D uncertain. The V end lost 6 bases, the J end lost 7 bases, and 12 bases lay between the germline ends. Germline CDR1 WSHSY, CDR2 SAAADI. The CDR3 is 12 residues long.

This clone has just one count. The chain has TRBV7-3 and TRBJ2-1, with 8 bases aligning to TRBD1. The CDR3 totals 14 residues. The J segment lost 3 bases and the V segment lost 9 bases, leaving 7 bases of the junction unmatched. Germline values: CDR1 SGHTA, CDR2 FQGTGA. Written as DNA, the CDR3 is TGTGCCAGTACCGGGACAGGTATCTACAATGAGCAGTTCTTC. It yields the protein CASTGTGIYNEQFF.

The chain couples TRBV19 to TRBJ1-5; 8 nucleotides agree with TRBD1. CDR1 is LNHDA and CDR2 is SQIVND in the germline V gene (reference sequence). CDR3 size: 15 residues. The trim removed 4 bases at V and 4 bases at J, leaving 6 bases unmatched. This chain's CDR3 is CASSSTGGGNQPQHF. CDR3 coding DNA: TGTGCCAGTAGTAGCACAGGGGGAGGGAATCAGCCCCAGCATTTT.

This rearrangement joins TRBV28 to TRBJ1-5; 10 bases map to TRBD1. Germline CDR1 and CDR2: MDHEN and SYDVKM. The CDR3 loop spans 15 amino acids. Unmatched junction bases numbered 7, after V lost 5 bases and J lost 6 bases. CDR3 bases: TGTGCCAGCAGTACCGGGACAGGGGACGTTCAGCCCCAGCATTTT. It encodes CASSTGTGDVQPQHF.

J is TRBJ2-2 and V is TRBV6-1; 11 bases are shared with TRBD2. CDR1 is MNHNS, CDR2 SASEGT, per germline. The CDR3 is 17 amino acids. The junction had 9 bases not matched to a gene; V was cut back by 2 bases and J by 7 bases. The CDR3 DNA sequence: TGTGCCAGCAGTGAAACTAGAACTAGCGGGAGACTCGGGGAGCTGTTTTTT. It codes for CASSETRTSGRLGELFF.

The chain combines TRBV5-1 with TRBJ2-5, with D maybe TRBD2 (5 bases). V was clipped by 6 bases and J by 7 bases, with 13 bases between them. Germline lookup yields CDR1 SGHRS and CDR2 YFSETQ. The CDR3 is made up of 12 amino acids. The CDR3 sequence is CASTEGVGTQYF. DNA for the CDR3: TGCGCCAGCACCGAGGGCGTGGGGACCCAGTACTTC. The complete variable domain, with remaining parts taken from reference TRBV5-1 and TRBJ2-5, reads KAGVTQTPRYLIKTRGQQVTLSCSPISGHRSVSWYQQTPGQGLQFLFEYFSETQRNKGNFPGRFSGRQFSNSRSEMNVSTLELGDSALYLCASTEGVGTQYFGPGTRLLVL.

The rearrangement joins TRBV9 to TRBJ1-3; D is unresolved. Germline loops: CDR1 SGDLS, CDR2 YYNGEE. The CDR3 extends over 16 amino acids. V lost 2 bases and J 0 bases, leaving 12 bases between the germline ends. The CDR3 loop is CASSVGDRDSGNTIYF. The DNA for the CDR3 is TGTGCCAGCAGCGTGGGAGACCGGGACTCTGGAAACACCATATATTTT.

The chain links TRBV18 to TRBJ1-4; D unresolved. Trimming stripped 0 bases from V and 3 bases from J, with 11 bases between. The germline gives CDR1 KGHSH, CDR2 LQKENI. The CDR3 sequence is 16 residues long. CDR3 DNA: TGTGCCAGCTCACCACCAGGTCGCGGGCCTAATGAAAAACTGTTTTTT. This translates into CASSPPGRGPNEKLFF.

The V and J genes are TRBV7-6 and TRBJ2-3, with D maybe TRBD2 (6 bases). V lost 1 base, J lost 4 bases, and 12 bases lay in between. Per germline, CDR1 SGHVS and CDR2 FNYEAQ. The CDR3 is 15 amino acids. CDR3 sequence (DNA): TGTGCCAGCAGCTTAGGGCGGGATAACGCAGATACGCAGTATTTT. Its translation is CASSLGRDNADTQYF.

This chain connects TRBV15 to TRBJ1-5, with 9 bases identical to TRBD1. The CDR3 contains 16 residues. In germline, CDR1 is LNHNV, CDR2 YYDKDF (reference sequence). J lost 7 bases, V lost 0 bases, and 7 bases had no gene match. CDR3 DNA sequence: TGTGCCACCAGCAGAGATACAGGGGGCAGCGGGCAGCCCCAGCATTTT. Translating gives CATSRDTGGSGQPQHF. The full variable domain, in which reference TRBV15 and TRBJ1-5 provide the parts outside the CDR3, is DAMVIQNPRYQVTQFGKPVTLSCSQTLNHNVMYWYQQKSSQAPKLLFHYYDKDFNNEADTPDNFQSRRPNTSFCFLDIRSPGLGDTAMYLCATSRDTGGSGQPQHFGDGTRLSIL.

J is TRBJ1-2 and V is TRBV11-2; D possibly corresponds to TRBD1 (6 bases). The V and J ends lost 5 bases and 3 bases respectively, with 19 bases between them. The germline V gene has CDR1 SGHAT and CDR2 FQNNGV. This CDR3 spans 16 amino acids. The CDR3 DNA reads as TGTGCCAGCAGCCGTAGGGGGGGCGCGGGGGACTATGGCTACACCTTC. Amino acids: CASSRRGGAGDYGYTF.

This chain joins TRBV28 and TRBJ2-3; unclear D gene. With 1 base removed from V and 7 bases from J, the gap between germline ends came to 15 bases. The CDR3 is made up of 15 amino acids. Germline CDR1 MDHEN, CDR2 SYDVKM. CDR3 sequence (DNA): TGTGCCAGCAGTTTATCACTCCCCAAAGTGAATACGCAGTATTTT. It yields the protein CASSLSLPKVNTQYF.

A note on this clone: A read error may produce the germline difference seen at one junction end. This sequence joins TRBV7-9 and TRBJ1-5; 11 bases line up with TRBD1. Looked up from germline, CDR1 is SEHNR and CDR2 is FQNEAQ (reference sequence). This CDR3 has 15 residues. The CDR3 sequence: CSSSLTGQGAQPQHF. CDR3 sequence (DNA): TGTTCCAGCAGCTTAACCGGACAGGGGGCTCAGCCCCAGCATTTT.

The CDR3 loop reads CASSLGDRLAGRGNEQFF. The CDR3 DNA reads as TGTGCCAGCAGCTTAGGAGATAGACTAGCGGGGCGTGGGAATGAGCAGTTCTTC. The rearrangement joins TRBV11-3 to TRBJ2-1; 11 nucleotides match TRBD2. Unmatched junction bases numbered 12, after V lost 1 base and J lost 7 bases. Per germline, CDR1 SGHNT and CDR2 YENEEA. There are 18 residues in the CDR3.

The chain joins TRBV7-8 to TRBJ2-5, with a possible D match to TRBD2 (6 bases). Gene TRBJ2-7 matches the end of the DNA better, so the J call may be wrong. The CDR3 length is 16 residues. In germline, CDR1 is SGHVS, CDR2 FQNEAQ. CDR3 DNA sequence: TGTGCCAGCAGCCCGCACCCAGCGGGCGGCCCGAGCGAGCAGTACTTC. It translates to CASSPHPAGGPSEQYF.